This TCR beta chain was documented in a study of metastatic and nonmetastatic thyroid tumors. Study-wide background: The authors compared repertoires across blood and tumor or nodule tissue from malignant and benign thyroid patients. General study points: Malignant thyroid tumors reportedly exceeded benign nodules significantly in TCR beta diversity, with the difference appearing in blood and tumor.

The CDR3 consists of 13 residues. V was shortened by 3 bases and J by 3 bases, with 3 bases between the two germline ends. The germline CDR1 and CDR2 sequences are LNHDA and SQIVND (reference sequence). All patients reached thyroid surgery having received no treatment beforehand. This clone was counted between two and nine times. Its specificity is not known. How the authors handled the data: Clinicopathological groups differed in CDR3, with these differences serving to build a distant-metastasis classifier for papillary thyroid cancer. MiXCR re-clonotyped the PCR reads for TCRdb. TCRdb's processing, not the authors' own work, is the source of the V and J calls. The sample lists 22,000 or so clones; approximately 40% were seen once.

Sequenced sample: blood. This receptor was identified in a male donor with papillary thyroid cancer or a benign thyroid nodule (not recorded which). Some clones in this sample may be carry-over from other donors' samples. The rearrangement links TRBV19 to TRBJ1-6; D is ambiguous. The CDR3 nucleotides are TGTGCCAGTAGTATGGGCTATAATTCACCCCTCCACTTT. This encodes CASSMGYNSPLHF.